The 25 T cell receptor beta chains below were found in one sample sequenced in a study of cytomegalovirus exposure and HLA in healthy donors. A multiplex PCR was run with 60 Vbeta primers and 13 Jbeta primers. Here immunoSEQ multiplex PCR was the method, and the copy in TCRdb shows in-frame clones only, minus some. The listing contains some 200,000 clones. The sequencing input was PBMCs. The receptors come from a boy between 10 and 17 years old in good health and CMV-seronegative.

As concerns this clone: This sample also contains other DNA sequences that code for the same CDR3. The chain combines TRBV6-1 with TRBJ1-2, with 8 bases matching TRBD1. Looked up from germline, CDR1 is MNHNS and CDR2 is SASEGT. Germline trimming cut 3 bases from V and 1 base from J; bases unmatched to any gene: 4. CDR3 length equals 15 residues. The CDR3 nucleotides read TGTGCCAGCAGTGAGTGGACAGGGAGTAACTATGGCTACACCTTC. Encoded protein: CASSEWTGSNYGYTF.

V and J are TRBV5-4 and TRBJ2-1; 13 positions match TRBD2. V lost 4 bases and J lost 2; bases outside the gene matches: 3. Germline V CDR1 and CDR2: SGHNT, YYREEE (reference sequence). The CDR3 contains 16 residues. DNA for the CDR3: TGTGCCAGCAGCCCTGGACTAGCGGGGGCCTACAATGAGCAGTTCTTC. Translated, it gives CASSPGLAGAYNEQFF.

The V call is TRBV2, the J call TRBJ1-1; 7 nucleotides match TRBD1. Per the germline V gene, CDR1 is SNHLY and CDR2 is FYNNEI. Trimming cost V 0 bases and J 1 base; bases outside gene matches: 8. The CDR3 has 17 amino acids. The CDR3 protein is CASSEALAGGKNTEAFF. The DNA of the CDR3 is TGTGCCAGCAGTGAAGCGCTGGCAGGGGGAAAGAACACTGAAGCTTTCTTT. The variable domain in full, completed from reference TRBV2 and TRBJ1-1, reads EPEVTQTPSHQVTQMGQEVILRCVPISNHLYFYWYRQILGQKVEFLVSFYNNEISEKSEIFDDQFSVERPDGSNFTLKIRSTKLEDSAMYFCASSEALAGGKNTEAFFGQGTRLTVV.

The genes are TRBV6-1 and TRBJ2-5, with TRBD2 identical over 13 bases. Trimming at V came to 8 bases and at J to 2 bases, leaving 5 bases not matched to a gene. Germline V gives CDR1 MNHNS, CDR2 SASEGT. There are 15 residues in the CDR3. The CDR3 loop is CASEPGLAGQETQYF. CDR3 bases: TGTGCCAGCGAACCGGGACTAGCGGGGCAAGAGACCCAGTACTTC.

The chain employs TRBV19 and TRBJ1-6; TRBD1 matches at 9 bases. Per the germline V gene, CDR1 is LNHDA and CDR2 is SQIVND (reference sequence). Trimming took 3 bases from V and 7 from J; bases not matched to a gene: 4. The CDR3 runs to 15 residues. CDR3 sequence reads: CASSMGTGRNSPLHF. CDR3 in DNA: TGTGCCAGTAGTATGGGGACAGGGCGAAATTCACCCCTCCACTTT.

The rearrangement links TRBV4-2 to TRBJ1-6, with 7 nucleotides matching TRBD1. In germline, CDR1 is LGHNA, CDR2 YNFKEQ. The V gene end was trimmed by 0 bases and the J gene end by 10 bases; junction bases not matched to a gene: 9. The CDR3 has 16 amino acids. The CDR3 is CASSQDWRGQGSPLHF. The CDR3 DNA is TGTGCCAGCAGCCAAGATTGGAGGGGGCAAGGGTCACCCCTCCACTTT.

This sequence joins TRBV9 and TRBJ2-5; tentatively, D is TRBD2 (5 bases). The germline V gene encodes CDR1 SGDLS and CDR2 YYNGEE. Trimming left V 3 bases short and J 8 bases short, with 20 bases between. The CDR3 has 15 amino acids. The CDR3 bases are TGTGCCAGCAGCGACCGTCTGGGGAGTAGCGATACCCAGTACTTC. Translating gives CASSDRLGSSDTQYF.

V gene TRBV7-2 combines with J gene TRBJ2-3; 7 nucleotides agree with TRBD2. Trimming at V came to 3 bases and at J to 0 bases, leaving 6 bases not matched to a gene. Germline V gene data show CDR1 as SGHTA and CDR2 as FQGNSA. The CDR3 is made up of 16 amino acids. This CDR3 reads CASSFTGTTSTDTQYF. CDR3 in DNA: TGTGCCAGCAGCTTCACCGGGACTACTAGCACAGATACGCAGTATTTT.

This chain uses TRBV9 with TRBJ1-6, with a weak D call TRBD1 (5 bases). Germline V gene lookup returns CDR1 SGDLS and CDR2 YYNGEE. The CDR3 is made up of 14 amino acids. The V end lost 0 bases, the J end lost 9 bases, and 10 bases lay between the germline ends. CDR3 sequence (DNA): TGTGCCAGCAGCGTAGCAGGGTCCCTTTCACCCCTCCACTTT. It translates to CASSVAGSLSPLHF. The entire variable domain, with the rest obtained from reference TRBV9 and TRBJ1-6, is as follows: DSGVTQTPKHLITATGQRVTLRCSPRSGDLSVYWYQQSLDQGLQFLIQYYNGEERAKGNILERFSAQQFPDLHSELNLSSLELGDSALYFCASSVAGSLSPLHFGNGTRLTVT.

This rearrangement joins TRBV4-1 to TRBJ1-6; the D is unclear. Trimming took 8 bases from V and 8 from J, leaving 13 bases between them. Germline loops: CDR1 MGHRA, CDR2 YSYEKL. The CDR3 is 13 amino acids. The CDR3 region is CASATMGDSPLHF. As DNA, the CDR3 is TGCGCCAGCGCGACAATGGGAGATTCACCCCTCCACTTT.

This chain links TRBV6-6 with TRBJ1-5; 8 bases match TRBD1. Trimming cost V 2 bases and J 3 bases; bases outside gene matches: 3. There are 15 residues in the CDR3. Germline CDR1 MNHNY, CDR2 SVGAGI (reference sequence). The CDR3 DNA sequence: TGTGCCAGCAGTTACGACAGGGGTAACAATCAGCCCCAGCATTTT. Translated: CASSYDRGNNQPQHF.

The rearrangement joins TRBV30 to TRBJ1-2; D gene unclear. The CDR3 runs 12 residues. CDR1 is GTSNPN, CDR2 SVGIG, per germline (reference sequence). Deletions cut 4 bases from V and 4 bases from J, with 10 bases between. In DNA, the CDR3 is TGTGCCTGGACCCTGGGCCCCTATGGCTACACCTTC. Translating it yields CAWTLGPYGYTF.

The chain uses TRBV2 and TRBJ2-3; D unclear. The CDR3 spans 13 residues. Per germline, CDR1 SNHLY and CDR2 FYNNEI. Trimming stripped 8 bases from V and 5 bases from J, with 14 bases between. CDR3 loop: CASLAQPEDTQYF. The CDR3 DNA reads as TGTGCCAGCCTTGCGCAACCCGAAGATACGCAGTATTTT.

The chain recombines TRBV29-1 with TRBJ2-6; TRBD2 matches 7 bases. The CDR3 contains 16 residues. The V segment lost 3 bases and the J segment 0 bases; nucleotides outside the gene matches: 5. CDR1 and CDR2 (germline): SQVTM, ANQGSEA. The CDR3 DNA is TGCAGCGTTGACCTCGGGAGGAGCTCTGGGGCCAACGTCCTGACTTTC. Its translation is CSVDLGRSSGANVLTF.

V usage is TRBV5-6 and J usage is TRBJ1-2; 8 bases fit TRBD1. CDR3 size: 12 residues. Germline V gene lookup returns CDR1 SGHDT and CDR2 YYEEEE. The V and J ends lost 7 bases and 8 bases, in that order; junction bases with no gene match: 7. The CDR3 nucleotides read TGTGCCAGCTCCCGGACAGGGTTCGGCTACACCTTC. Translating gives CASSRTGFGYTF.

This chain links TRBV11-2 with TRBJ1-1; TRBD1 might be the D (6 bases). V dropped 1 base and J dropped 4 bases, with 16 bases sitting between them. CDR1 is SGHAT and CDR2 is FQNNGV in the germline V gene. The CDR3 contains 16 residues. The CDR3 nucleotides are TGTGCCAGCAGCTTAGTCCATAGGGGGTTTGGCACTGAAGCTTTCTTT. Translating it yields CASSLVHRGFGTEAFF.

The chain is built from TRBV9 and TRBJ1-1; tentatively, D is TRBD1 (6 bases). The germline V gene has CDR1 SGDLS and CDR2 YYNGEE. This CDR3 is 14 amino acids long. The V gene lost 5 bases and the J gene lost 10 bases, with 21 bases spanning the gap. The DNA of the CDR3 is TGTGCCAGCAGTGAGACAGGCGCCGAACAGGGAGCTTTCTTT. This encodes CASSETGAEQGAFF.

The chain combines TRBV30 with TRBJ2-1; D is undetermined. The CDR3 loop spans 11 amino acids. From germline, CDR1 is GTSNPN and CDR2 SVGIG (reference sequence). The V end lost 3 bases, the J end lost 13 bases, and 13 bases lay between the germline ends. The CDR3 region is CAWSNLGYQFF. CDR3 sequence (DNA): TGTGCCTGGAGCAACCTAGGATATCAGTTCTTC.

The rearrangement joins TRBV29-1 to TRBJ1-2; TRBD1 matches 7 bases. Germline-derived CDR1 and CDR2 are SQVTM and ANQGSEA. CDR3 length equals 12 residues. The V segment lost 7 bases and the J segment 5 bases; nucleotides outside the gene matches: 7. The CDR3 reads CSAWDSLYGYTF. The CDR3 DNA is TGCAGCGCATGGGACAGTCTTTATGGCTACACCTTC.

The rearrangement joins TRBV5-4 to TRBJ2-7; possibly TRBD1 for D (6 bases). In germline, CDR1 is SGHNT, CDR2 YYREEE (reference sequence). With 1 base removed from V and 3 bases from J, the gap between germline ends came to 8 bases. The CDR3 extends over 13 amino acids. The CDR3 nucleotides read TGTGCCAGCAGCTTGAAGGGGGTCTACGAGCAGTACTTC. This gives the protein CASSLKGVYEQYF.

V gene TRBV29-1 combines with J gene TRBJ2-5; TRBD1 aligns across 10 bases. The ends lost 6 bases at V and 5 bases at J; junction bases unmatched: 3. CDR1 is SQVTM, CDR2 ANQGSEA, per germline. The CDR3 is made up of 12 amino acids. The chain's CDR3 is CSVDRGLETQYF. As DNA, the CDR3 is TGCAGCGTCGACAGGGGGCTGGAGACCCAGTACTTC.

The V call is TRBV11-2, the J call TRBJ2-7; 9 bases match TRBD1. Trimming took 4 bases from V and 4 from J; bases not matched to a gene: 8. The germline CDR1 and CDR2 sequences are SGHAT and FQNNGV. This CDR3 region has 15 residues. The CDR3 here is CASSSEGQGLYEQYF. CDR3 in DNA: TGTGCCAGCAGCTCCGAGGGACAGGGACTTTACGAGCAGTACTTC.

The V gene is TRBV7-8, the J gene TRBJ2-1, with 9 bases identical to TRBD2. This CDR3 has 12 amino acids. From germline, CDR1 is SGHVS and CDR2 FQNEAQ. V shed 2 bases and J 10 bases; nucleotides not matched to a gene: 0. The CDR3 region is CASSLSGREQFF. Here the CDR3 DNA reads TGTGCCAGCAGCTTAAGCGGGAGGGAGCAGTTCTTC.

The chain recombines TRBV27 with TRBJ1-2; TRBD1 agrees at 7 bases. Germline CDR1 and CDR2: MNHEY and SMNVEV (reference sequence). With V trimmed by 5 bases and J by 3 bases, 3 bases remained unmatched. The CDR3 is made up of 13 amino acids. The CDR3 DNA reads TGTGCCAGCAGTCGACAGGGAGACTATGGCTACACCTTC. It translates to CASSRQGDYGYTF.

The chain has TRBV2 and TRBJ1-2; 12 bases fit TRBD1. The V gene end was trimmed by 7 bases and the J gene end by 0 bases; junction bases not matched to a gene: 3. This CDR3 is 15 amino acids long. Germline V CDR1 and CDR2: SNHLY, FYNNEI. The CDR3 spells CASTGQGASNYGYTF. The CDR3 bases are TGTGCCAGCACGGGACAGGGGGCATCTAACTATGGCTACACCTTC.